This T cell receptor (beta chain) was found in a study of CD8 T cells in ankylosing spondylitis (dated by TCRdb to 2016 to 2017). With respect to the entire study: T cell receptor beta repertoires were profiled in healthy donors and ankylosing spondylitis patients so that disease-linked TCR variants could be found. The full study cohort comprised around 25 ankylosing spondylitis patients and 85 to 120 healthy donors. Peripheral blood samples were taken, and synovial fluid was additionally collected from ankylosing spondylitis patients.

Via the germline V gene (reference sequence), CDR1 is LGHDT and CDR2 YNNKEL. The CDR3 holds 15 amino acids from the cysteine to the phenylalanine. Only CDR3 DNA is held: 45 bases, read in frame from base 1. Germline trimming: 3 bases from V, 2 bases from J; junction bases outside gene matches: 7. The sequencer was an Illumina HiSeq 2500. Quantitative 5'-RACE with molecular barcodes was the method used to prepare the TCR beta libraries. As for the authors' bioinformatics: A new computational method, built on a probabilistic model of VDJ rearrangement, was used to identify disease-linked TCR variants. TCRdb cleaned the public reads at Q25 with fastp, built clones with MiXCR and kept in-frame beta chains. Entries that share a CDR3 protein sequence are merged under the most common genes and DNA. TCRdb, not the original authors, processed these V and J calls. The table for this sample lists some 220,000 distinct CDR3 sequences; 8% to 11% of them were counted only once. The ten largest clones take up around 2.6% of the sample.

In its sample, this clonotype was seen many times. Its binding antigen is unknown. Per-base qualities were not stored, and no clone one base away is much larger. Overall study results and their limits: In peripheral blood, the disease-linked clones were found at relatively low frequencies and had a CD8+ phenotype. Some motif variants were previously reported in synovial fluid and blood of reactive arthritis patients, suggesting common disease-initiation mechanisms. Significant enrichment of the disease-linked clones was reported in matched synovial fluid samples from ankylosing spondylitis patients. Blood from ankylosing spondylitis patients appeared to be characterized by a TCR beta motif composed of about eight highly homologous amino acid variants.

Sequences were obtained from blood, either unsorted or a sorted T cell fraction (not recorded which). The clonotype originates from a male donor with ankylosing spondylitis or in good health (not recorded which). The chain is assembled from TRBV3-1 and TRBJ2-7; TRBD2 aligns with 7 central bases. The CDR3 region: CASSQQRGLPYEQYF. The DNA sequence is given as TGTGCCAGCAGCCAGCAACGGGGACTACCCTACGAGCAGTACTTC.